The T cell receptor (beta chain) under discussion was sequenced for a study of early T cells in non-severe SARS-CoV-2 infection. Looking at the study overall: Investigators sequenced bulk RNA drawn from unsorted whole blood, and chains remained unpaired. General observations from the study: Lookups in VDJdb leaned toward anti-spike CD8 responses and missed private and CD4 specificities.

This clonotype was detected ten times or more. Its antigen is not known. The CDR3 runs to 14 residues. Trimming removed 7 bases from V and 3 bases from J; junction bases left unmatched: 7. Germline-derived CDR1 and CDR2 are SGHRS and YFSETQ. Individual cDNA molecules carried attached unique molecular identifiers. From the 5' RACE reads, TCRdb called clonotypes with MiXCR, one entry per CDR3 protein. The table shows 53,000 or so distinct CDR3 sequences, with around 10% occurring only once. This clonotype was obtained from an adult who was a healthcare worker with PCR-confirmed SARS-CoV-2 infection or an uninfected control (not recorded which). The rearrangement joins TRBV5-1 to TRBJ1-1, with 9 bases identical to TRBD1. The input for sequencing was whole blood, taken at baseline. The CDR3, as DNA: TGCGCCAGCCGCCGGACAGGGGTTGACACTGAAGCTTTCTTT. It encodes CASRRTGVDTEAFF.